These T cell receptor beta chains were read from a single sample in a study of vaccination and CD4 T cells after COVID-19. No antigens are known for them. TCRdb independently ran MiXCR on the PCR reads; one entry per CDR3 protein. The profile shows tens of thousands of distinct CDR3 sequences, about 45% of them singletons. Sequenced input: CD4+ T cells from blood, cultured in vitro. All receptors come from a human donor who had recovered from COVID-19. CDR3s include the opening cysteine and the closing phenylalanine or tryptophan. The order of the fields is V gene, J gene, D gene, clone size, CDR3 protein, CDR3 DNA. D genes are given only for firm matches. Only part of the rows carry a size: once, few, many, or a class if the clone is expanded.

v_gene: TRBV28; j_gene: TRBJ2-3; d_gene: .; abundance: .; CDR3aa: CASSPGTLGSTDTQYF; CDR3nt: TGTGCCAGCAGCCCCGGGACCCTCGGCAGCACAGATACGCAGTATTTT
v_gene: TRBV21-1; j_gene: TRBJ1-6; d_gene: .; abundance: few; CDR3aa: CASSHRDYNSPLHF; CDR3nt: TGTGCCAGCAGCCACAGGGACTATAATTCACCCCTCCACTTT
v_gene: TRBV6-1; j_gene: TRBJ1-5; d_gene: TRBD1; abundance: few; CDR3aa: CASSAGQVRVSPQHF; CDR3nt: TGTGCCAGCAGTGCGGGACAGGTAAGGGTATCGCCCCAGCATTTT
v_gene: TRBV28; j_gene: TRBJ1-1; d_gene: .; abundance: few; CDR3aa: CASIGPRMNTEAFF; CDR3nt: TGTGCCAGCATCGGGCCGCGAATGAACACTGAAGCTTTCTTT
v_gene: TRBV19; j_gene: TRBJ2-3; d_gene: .; abundance: .; CDR3aa: CASSIEAGEGADTQYF; CDR3nt: TGTGCCAGTAGTATAGAGGCGGGAGAGGGGGCAGATACGCAGTATTTT
v_gene: TRBV30; j_gene: TRBJ1-3; d_gene: TRBD1; abundance: .; CDR3aa: CAWRGTGGGNTIYF; CDR3nt: TGTGCCTGGAGGGGGACAGGAGGTGGAAACACCATATATTTT
v_gene: TRBV11-3; j_gene: TRBJ2-2; d_gene: .; abundance: .; CDR3aa: CASSFGKWGRPGELFF; CDR3nt: TGTGCCAGCAGCTTCGGCAAATGGGGGAGGCCCGGGGAGCTGTTTTTT
v_gene: TRBV19; j_gene: TRBJ1-2; d_gene: .; abundance: .; CDR3aa: CASRSREGAYGYTF; CDR3nt: TGTGCCAGTAGGTCCAGGGAGGGAGCGTACGGCTACACCTTC
v_gene: TRBV6-2/TRBV6-3; j_gene: TRBJ1-6; d_gene: .; abundance: .; CDR3aa: CASSSTFTGDNSPLHF; CDR3nt: TGTGCCAGCAGTTCGACGTTCACAGGAGATAATTCACCCCTCCACTTT
v_gene: TRBV19; j_gene: TRBJ1-2; d_gene: .; abundance: few; CDR3aa: CASSIPKGGYTF; CDR3nt: TGTGCCAGTAGTATCCCAAAGGGTGGCTACACCTTC
v_gene: TRBV12-3/TRBV12-4; j_gene: TRBJ1-5; d_gene: TRBD1; abundance: .; CDR3aa: CASSRTGAGQPQHF; CDR3nt: TGTGCCAGCAGTCGCACAGGGGCGGGTCAGCCCCAGCATTTT
v_gene: TRBV7-2; j_gene: TRBJ2-1; d_gene: TRBD2; abundance: .; CDR3aa: CASSISGGNYNEQFF; CDR3nt: TGTGCCAGCAGCATTAGCGGGGGGAACTACAATGAGCAGTTCTTC
v_gene: TRBV6-5; j_gene: TRBJ1-3; d_gene: .; abundance: few; CDR3aa: CASSYSAGTTGNTIYF; CDR3nt: TGTGCCAGCAGTTACTCGGCCGGGACAACTGGAAACACCATATATTTT
v_gene: TRBV20-1; j_gene: TRBJ2-1; d_gene: .; abundance: .; CDR3aa: CSAPDRSDEQFF; CDR3nt: TGCAGTGCTCCAGACAGGTCCGATGAGCAGTTCTTC
v_gene: TRBV10-3; j_gene: TRBJ2-3; d_gene: TRBD1; abundance: few; CDR3aa: CAISPRDRRSSTDTQYF; CDR3nt: TGTGCCATCAGCCCCCGGGACAGGCGATCTAGCACAGATACGCAGTATTTT
v_gene: TRBV7-2; j_gene: TRBJ2-7; d_gene: .; abundance: few; CDR3aa: CASSARPPGSDGEQYF; CDR3nt: TGTGCCAGCAGCGCAAGACCCCCAGGGTCCGATGGGGAGCAGTACTTC
v_gene: TRBV6-1; j_gene: TRBJ1-5; d_gene: .; abundance: .; CDR3aa: CASSGRQQNQPQHF; CDR3nt: TGTGCCAGCAGTGGTAGGCAGCAGAATCAGCCCCAGCATTTT
v_gene: TRBV29-1; j_gene: TRBJ1-2; d_gene: TRBD1; abundance: few; CDR3aa: CSAATGEIYTF; CDR3nt: TGCAGCGCCGCAACAGGGGAGATCTACACCTTC
v_gene: TRBV19; j_gene: TRBJ1-2; d_gene: .; abundance: .; CDR3aa: CASSGGGGPSPYGYTF; CDR3nt: TGTGCCAGTAGTGGGGGCGGGGGCCCCAGCCCCTATGGCTACACCTTC
v_gene: TRBV28; j_gene: TRBJ1-3; d_gene: .; abundance: few; CDR3aa: CASRDASSGNTIYF; CDR3nt: TGTGCCAGCAGGGATGCTTCCTCTGGAAACACCATATATTTT
v_gene: TRBV7-9; j_gene: TRBJ1-3; d_gene: .; abundance: .; CDR3aa: CASSFTSSGNTIYF; CDR3nt: TGTGCCAGCAGCTTCACGAGCTCTGGAAACACCATATATTTT
v_gene: TRBV20-1; j_gene: TRBJ2-1; d_gene: .; abundance: .; CDR3aa: CSAEGPSGLDEQFF; CDR3nt: TGCAGTGCCGAGGGCCCCTCGGGTTTGGATGAGCAGTTCTTC
v_gene: TRBV20-1; j_gene: TRBJ2-4; d_gene: .; abundance: .; CDR3aa: CSAIKNIQYF; CDR3nt: TGCAGTGCCATCAAAAACATTCAGTACTTC
v_gene: TRBV19; j_gene: TRBJ1-1; d_gene: TRBD1; abundance: few; CDR3aa: CASSQWTGAFF; CDR3nt: TGTGCCAGTAGTCAATGGACAGGAGCTTTCTTT
v_gene: TRBV6-5; j_gene: TRBJ2-7; d_gene: .; abundance: .; CDR3aa: CASRSSGGSYEQYF; CDR3nt: TGTGCCAGCAGATCCTCGGGCGGCTCCTACGAGCAGTACTTC
v_gene: TRBV19; j_gene: TRBJ2-3; d_gene: TRBD1; abundance: few; CDR3aa: CASNMQGADTQYF; CDR3nt: TGTGCCAGTAATATGCAGGGGGCTGATACGCAGTATTTT
v_gene: TRBV5-1; j_gene: TRBJ2-5; d_gene: TRBD1; abundance: few; CDR3aa: CASSWRDRGSWETQYF; CDR3nt: TGCGCCAGCAGCTGGCGGGACAGGGGTAGTTGGGAGACCCAGTACTTC
v_gene: TRBV6-2/TRBV6-3; j_gene: TRBJ1-1; d_gene: TRBD1; abundance: .; CDR3aa: CASSSGQGAFF; CDR3nt: TGTGCCAGCAGTTCGGGACAGGGAGCTTTCTTT
v_gene: TRBV28; j_gene: TRBJ1-1; d_gene: .; abundance: .; CDR3aa: CASSTRRNTEAFF; CDR3nt: TGTGCCAGCAGTACCCGACGGAACACTGAAGCTTTCTTT
v_gene: TRBV20-1; j_gene: TRBJ2-3; d_gene: .; abundance: .; CDR3aa: CSASTPDTQYF; CDR3nt: TGCAGTGCTTCGACCCCAGATACGCAGTATTTT
v_gene: TRBV20-1; j_gene: TRBJ2-5; d_gene: TRBD2; abundance: .; CDR3aa: CSATQRGGKETQYF; CDR3nt: TGCAGTGCTACCCAGCGGGGGGGTAAAGAGACCCAGTACTTC
v_gene: TRBV6-1; j_gene: TRBJ2-5; d_gene: .; abundance: .; CDR3aa: CASKRAGETQYF; CDR3nt: TGTGCCAGCAAAAGGGCTGGGGAGACCCAGTACTTC
v_gene: TRBV20-1; j_gene: TRBJ1-2; d_gene: .; abundance: .; CDR3aa: CSARDNLGTGDYGYTF; CDR3nt: TGCAGTGCTAGAGATAATTTAGGTACGGGAGACTATGGCTACACCTTC
v_gene: TRBV9; j_gene: TRBJ1-6; d_gene: TRBD1; abundance: .; CDR3aa: CASSSGTGGKSSPLHF; CDR3nt: TGTGCCAGCAGCTCAGGGACAGGGGGAAAATCTTCACCCCTCCACTTT
v_gene: TRBV10-2; j_gene: TRBJ2-7; d_gene: .; abundance: .; CDR3aa: CASGGIPRQEQYF; CDR3nt: TGCGCCAGCGGAGGGATCCCGCGTCAAGAGCAGTACTTC
v_gene: TRBV29-1; j_gene: TRBJ1-2; d_gene: .; abundance: .; CDR3aa: CSGGLGDYGYTF; CDR3nt: TGCAGCGGGGGTCTGGGGGACTATGGCTACACCTTC
v_gene: TRBV7-7; j_gene: TRBJ2-3; d_gene: TRBD2; abundance: .; CDR3aa: CASSPERGGYDTQYF; CDR3nt: TGTGCTAGCAGCCCGGAGCGGGGGGGTTACGATACGCAGTATTTT
v_gene: TRBV5-1; j_gene: TRBJ2-6; d_gene: .; abundance: .; CDR3aa: CASSPRGDRTLSGANVLTF; CDR3nt: TGCGCCAGCAGCCCCAGGGGGGACCGCACTCTCTCTGGGGCCAACGTCCTGACTTTC
v_gene: TRBV20-1; j_gene: TRBJ1-5; d_gene: .; abundance: .; CDR3aa: CSARVVGGSNQPQHF; CDR3nt: TGCAGTGCTAGAGTGGTAGGAGGGAGCAATCAGCCCCAGCATTTT
v_gene: TRBV28; j_gene: TRBJ1-1; d_gene: .; abundance: .; CDR3aa: CASSPTGIERLGAFF; CDR3nt: TGTGCCAGCAGTCCGACCGGGATTGAAAGGCTGGGAGCTTTCTTT
v_gene: TRBV24-1; j_gene: TRBJ1-5; d_gene: .; abundance: .; CDR3aa: CATSDSGTHSNQPQHF; CDR3nt: TGTGCCACCAGTGATTCCGGGACCCATAGCAATCAGCCCCAGCATTTT
v_gene: TRBV28; j_gene: TRBJ1-5; d_gene: TRBD1; abundance: few; CDR3aa: CASSTRQGAVNQPQHF; CDR3nt: TGTGCCAGCAGCACCAGACAGGGGGCCGTTAATCAGCCCCAGCATTTT
v_gene: TRBV19; j_gene: TRBJ2-3; d_gene: .; abundance: .; CDR3aa: CASSILDTDTQYF; CDR3nt: TGTGCCAGTAGTATCCTGGACACAGATACGCAGTATTTT
v_gene: TRBV20-1; j_gene: TRBJ2-5; d_gene: TRBD2; abundance: few; CDR3aa: CSARGQTSGRSGETQYF; CDR3nt: TGCAGTGCTAGAGGACAAACTAGCGGGAGGTCTGGAGAGACCCAGTACTTC
v_gene: TRBV24-1; j_gene: TRBJ2-1; d_gene: .; abundance: .; CDR3aa: CATSDGGSNEQFF; CDR3nt: TGTGCCACCAGTGATGGGGGGTCCAATGAGCAGTTCTTC